This TCR beta chain was profiled in a study of T cell changes during pregnancy in multiple sclerosis. The CDR3 is 14 amino acids. V gave up 3 bases and J gave up 1 base, with 9 bases separating them. Germline V gene lookup returns CDR1 LNHDA and CDR2 SQIVND (reference sequence). The data were produced by immunoSEQ multiplex PCR, yet TCRdb's version contains in-frame clones alone and is incomplete. The data contain about 40,000 clones, about 89% of them singletons. Sequenced here: CD4+ T cells from peripheral blood mononuclear cells, sampled after pregnancy. The chain combines TRBV19 with TRBJ2-5; D is unresolved. The receptor comes from a female donor with multiple sclerosis, enrolled in a pregnancy study. In DNA, the CDR3 is TGTGCCAGTAGTATGTCCCTAATCCAAGAGACCCAGTACTTC. This translates into CASSMSLIQETQYF.